One and the same sample provided the 21 T cell receptor beta chains below, sequenced in a study of T cells expressing NK-cell markers. TCRdb processed the 5' RACE reads again and assigns one entry to each CDR3 protein, with no DNA. The sample totals approximately 420,000 distinct CDR3 sequences. Sequenced sample: blood T cells: a sorted CD56 or NKG2C T cell subset, CD4+ or CD8+ T cells, or bulk PBMC T cells (not recorded which). The source of these receptors is a woman between 45 and 60 years old in good health.

The chain employs TRBV2 and TRBJ2-3. This CDR3 has 16 residues. In germline, CDR1 is SNHLY, CDR2 FYNNEI. CDR3 protein: CASSESQWVSPDTQYF. The whole variable domain, filled in from reference TRBV2 and TRBJ2-3, reads EPEVTQTPSHQVTQMGQEVILRCVPISNHLYFYWYRQILGQKVEFLVSFYNNEISEKSEIFDDQFSVERPDGSNFTLKIRSTKLEDSAMYFCASSESQWVSPDTQYFGPGTRLTVL.

The V call is TRBV7-9, the J call TRBJ2-7; TCRdb lists TRBD1, though no DNA is available to test this call. Germline loops: CDR1 SEHNR, CDR2 FQNEAQ (reference sequence). This CDR3 is built from 14 residues. CDR3 residues: CASSPRVGGDEQYF.

V and J are TRBV7-8 and TRBJ1-5; TCRdb indicates TRBD1, and absent DNA this call remains unverified. CDR3 length equals 17 residues. Germline V gene sequence: CDR1 SGHVS, CDR2 FQNEAQ. The CDR3 spells CASSIAPTGVSNQPQHF. Filled out from reference TRBV7-8 and TRBJ1-5, the complete variable domain reads GAGVSQSPRYKVAKRGQDVALRCDPISGHVSLFWYQQALGQGPEFLTYFQNEAQLDKSGLPSDRFFAERPEGSVSTLKIQRTQQEDSAVYLCASSIAPTGVSNQPQHFGDGTRLSIL.

The chain combines TRBV11-3 with TRBJ2-1; with no DNA, the TCRdb D assignment of TRBD1 cannot be verified. CDR3 length: 18 amino acids. Germline V gene sequence: CDR1 SGHNT, CDR2 YENEEA. The CDR3 is CASSLIVGVGQGEDEQFF.

This chain connects TRBV5-4 to TRBJ2-1; TCRdb's D call of TRBD2 is untestable without DNA. The CDR3 is 16 amino acids. The germline CDR1 and CDR2 sequences are SGHNT and YYREEE (reference sequence). CDR3 loop: CASLRTSGSPYNEQFF. The full variable domain, rest sourced from reference TRBV5-4 and TRBJ2-1, is ETGVTQSPTHLIKTRGQQVTLRCSSQSGHNTVSWYQQALGQGPQFIFQYYREEENGRGNFPPRFSGLQFPNYSSELNVNALELDDSALYLCASLRTSGSPYNEQFFGPGTRLTVL.

The rearrangement uses TRBV15 and TRBJ1-4; TCRdb gives TRBD1 as the D gene, but with no DNA this cannot be confirmed. Germline lookup yields CDR1 LNHNV and CDR2 YYDKDF (reference sequence). The CDR3 covers 15 residues. The CDR3 reads CATSRGGQGGEKLFF.

This chain links TRBV10-3 with TRBJ1-1. The CDR3 is 13 residues long. CDR1 is ENHRY, CDR2 SYGVKD, per germline. The CDR3: CAISVSGNTEAFF.

This chain connects TRBV20-1 to TRBJ1-3. Germline V gene data show CDR1 as DFQATT and CDR2 as SNEGSKA (reference sequence). There are 15 residues in the CDR3. This CDR3 reads CSAPIQVRAGNTIYF.

V usage is TRBV6-4 and J usage is TRBJ1-1; with no DNA, the TCRdb D assignment of TRBD1 cannot be verified. The CDR3 contains 16 residues. From germline, CDR1 is MRHNA and CDR2 SNTAGT. Here the CDR3 reads CASSDIILSWVTEAFF.

The V and J genes are TRBV5-1 and TRBJ1-5; the D call from TCRdb, TRBD1, cannot be confirmed without DNA. The CDR3 is 14 residues long. Germline V gives CDR1 SGHRS, CDR2 YFSETQ. The CDR3 is CASSFDTGGQPQHF.

The CDR3 loop reads CSARDPDSGNSLYNEQFF. The chain is built from TRBV20-1 and TRBJ2-1; TCRdb returns TRBD2, unconfirmable since there is no DNA. Germline assignment: CDR1 DFQATT and CDR2 SNEGSKA (reference sequence). This CDR3 is built from 18 residues.

The CDR3 spells CASSVGSPGELFF. V and J are TRBV2 and TRBJ2-2. CDR1 is SNHLY, CDR2 FYNNEI, per germline. This CDR3 is built from 13 residues. The full variable domain, with the rest looked up from reference TRBV2 and TRBJ2-2, is EPEVTQTPSHQVTQMGQEVILRCVPISNHLYFYWYRQILGQKVEFLVSFYNNEISEKSEIFDDQFSVERPDGSNFTLKIRSTKLEDSAMYFCASSVGSPGELFFGEGSRLTVL.

The chain uses TRBV11-3 and TRBJ2-2; TCRdb designates TRBD2, a call that cannot be tested without DNA. The length of the CDR3 is 15 residues. Germline V CDR1 and CDR2: SGHNT, YENEEA. CDR3 residues: CASSLASGPTGELFF.

The chain has TRBV3-1 and TRBJ2-7; TCRdb reports TRBD1, a call that lacks DNA to check it against. Germline loops: CDR1 LGHDT, CDR2 YNNKEL (reference sequence). This CDR3 comprises 14 residues. The CDR3 loop reads CASSLRDRVYEQYF.

The chain links TRBV29-1 to TRBJ2-1; TCRdb returns TRBD2, unconfirmable since there is no DNA. CDR1 and CDR2 from the germline V gene are SQVTM and ANQGSEA. This CDR3 is built from 13 residues. CDR3 in amino acids: CSVEGGRYNEQFF.

The chain is built from TRBV5-6 and TRBJ2-3; TCRdb indicates TRBD1, and absent DNA this call remains unverified. The CDR3 has 13 amino acids. CDR1 and CDR2 from the germline V gene are SGHDT and YYEEEE. The CDR3 loop is CASKQGSTDTQYF.

The J gene is TRBJ2-7, the V gene TRBV29-1; without DNA, the TCRdb call of TRBD1 cannot be checked. The CDR3 totals 13 residues. Germline-derived CDR1 and CDR2 are SQVTM and ANQGSEA. This CDR3 reads CSVVAGRLDEQYF.

The V and J genes are TRBV5-1 and TRBJ2-2; TCRdb gives TRBD1 as the D gene, but with no DNA this cannot be confirmed. This CDR3 has 16 residues. The germline CDR1 and CDR2 sequences are SGHRS and YFSETQ. This CDR3 is CASSSQGALNTGELFF.

The V gene is TRBV30, the J gene TRBJ1-6. The CDR3 length is 15 residues. Germline-derived CDR1 and CDR2 are GTSNPN and SVGIG (reference sequence). The CDR3 here is CAWSDGGLENSPLHF.

The V and J genes are TRBV19 and TRBJ1-2; the TCRdb D gene call, TRBD1, has no DNA to confirm it. This CDR3 has 16 residues. Germline V gene lookup returns CDR1 LNHDA and CDR2 SQIVND (reference sequence). CDR3 protein: CASSIGPGQGNYGYTF.

The chain carries TRBV5-1 and TRBJ2-5; TCRdb reports TRBD1, a call that lacks DNA to check it against. CDR1 and CDR2 from the germline V gene are SGHRS and YFSETQ. The CDR3 covers 16 residues. The CDR3 here is CASSARDRVKGETQYF.